One sample yielded the 10 T cell receptor beta chains listed below, sequenced in a study of shared clonotypes between healthy human individuals. The protocol was immunoSEQ multiplex PCR, while the TCRdb copy is restricted to in-frame clones and leaves out a portion. The sample includes about 480,000 clones, about 79% seen only once; the top ten take 9.5% to 15%. Sequencing input: PBMCs. The receptors come from a middle-aged woman in good health. Some clones in this sample may be carry-over from other donors' samples.

J is TRBJ2-7 and V is TRBV10-3, with D tentatively TRBD1 (6 bases). The V and J ends lost 2 bases and 4 bases respectively, with 9 bases between them. The length of the CDR3 is 13 residues. Germline values: CDR1 ENHRY, CDR2 SYGVKD. As DNA, the CDR3 is TGTGCCATCAGTGAGACACAGGGTTACGAGCAGTACTTC. This sequence encodes CAISETQGYEQYF.

The CDR3 DNA is TGTGCCACCAGCAGAGATCTGCACGGGGCTGAGCAGTTCTTC. Amino acids: CATSRDLHGAEQFF. This chain connects TRBV15 to TRBJ2-1, with D possibly called TRBD1 or TRBD2 (5 bases each). The V end was cut by 0 bases, the J end by 9 bases, with 12 bases between. Looked up from germline, CDR1 is LNHNV and CDR2 is YYDKDF (reference sequence). This CDR3 contains 14 residues.

This clone was counted many times. The rearrangement uses TRBV9 and TRBJ2-1; a possible D gene is TRBD2 (5 bases). Trimming shortened V by 0 bases and J by 2 bases, and 6 bases separated the two germline ends. CDR3 length: 14 residues. The germline V gene encodes CDR1 SGDLS and CDR2 YYNGEE. The CDR3 DNA follows: TGTGCCAGCAGCGTAGGGGGAGCCTACAATGAGCAGTTCTTC. Protein sequence: CASSVGGAYNEQFF.

This chain links TRBV5-1 with TRBJ2-1; TRBD2 agrees at 7 bases. V lost 4 bases to trimming and J lost 9 bases; unmatched junction nucleotides: 10. CDR3 length: 14 residues. CDR1 SGHRS and CDR2 YFSETQ come from the germline V gene. The CDR3 spells CASSPGDYPSEQFF. For the CDR3, the DNA is TGCGCCAGCAGCCCGGGGGACTATCCCAGTGAGCAGTTCTTC.

This chain uses TRBV9 with TRBJ2-7; D is uncertain. Trimming removed 4 bases from V and 5 bases from J, with 19 bases in between. CDR3 size: 15 residues. In germline, CDR1 is SGDLS, CDR2 YYNGEE. In nucleotides, the CDR3 is TGTGCCAGCAGCACCTCTGGAAGGGTGTTCGACGAGCAGTACTTC. Residues: CASSTSGRVFDEQYF.

V and J are TRBV1 and TRBJ2-7; the D call TRBD1 from the table was never checked on the DNA. TRBV1 is labeled a pseudogene. The length of the CDR3 is 15 residues. CDR3 sequence (DNA): TGCACCAGCAGCCAGGGAGGGGGACAGGCGTACGAGCAGTACTTC. This translates into CTSSQGGGQAYEQYF.

The chain employs TRBV21-1 and TRBJ2-1; TRBD2, as called in the table, went unchecked against the DNA. TRBV21-1 is a listed pseudogene. The CDR3 has 19 residues. CDR3 loop: CASSRNPTSRHLSYNEQFF. The CDR3 region has the DNA TGTGCCAGCAGCCGCAATCCGACTAGTCGCCACTTATCCTACAATGAGCAGTTCTTC.

This sequence joins TRBV6-5 and TRBJ1-2; 9 bases line up with TRBD1. The CDR3 sequence is 16 residues long. The germline V gene has CDR1 MNHEY and CDR2 SVGAGI. V lost 4 bases, J lost 7 bases, and 13 bases stayed unmatched. The CDR3 spells CASSSWDRVHEGGYTF. Here the CDR3 DNA reads TGTGCCAGCAGTTCATGGGACAGGGTCCACGAAGGTGGCTACACCTTC.

DNA for the CDR3: TGTGCCAGCAGCGTAGGTGATGTAGGGACAGAAGAATCCTACGAGCAGTACTTC. Protein sequence: CASSVGDVGTEESYEQYF. The chain has TRBV9 and TRBJ2-7; 7 nucleotides agree with TRBD1. The CDR3 extends over 18 amino acids. The J segment lost 1 base and the V segment lost 0 bases, leaving 13 bases of the junction unmatched. The V gene's germline CDR1 is SGDLS and CDR2 YYNGEE.

The V gene is TRBV5-5, the J gene TRBJ2-1, with TRBD2 matching over 8 bases. Germline CDR1 and CDR2: SGHKS and YYEKEE (reference sequence). V shed 4 bases, J shed 7 bases, and the junction held 13 bases outside the gene matches. The CDR3 is 16 amino acids. The DNA for the CDR3 is TGTGCCAGCAGCCCGTCGATAGTAGCGGGGTTAAATGAGCAGTTCTTC. It translates to CASSPSIVAGLNEQFF. Drawing the rest from reference TRBV5-5 and TRBJ2-1, the complete variable domain is DAGVTQSPTHLIKTRGQQVTLRCSPISGHKSVSWYQQVLGQGPQFIFQYYEKEERGRGNFPDRFSARQFPNYSSELNVNALLLGDSALYLCASSPSIVAGLNEQFFGPGTRLTVL.